This TCR beta chain was observed in a study of T cell changes during pregnancy in multiple sclerosis. Germline lookup yields CDR1 SGHRS and CDR2 YFSETQ. The CDR3 has 14 amino acids. Trimming pared 0 bases from V and 0 bases from J, leaving 6 bases between. Assay used: immunoSEQ multiplex PCR; TCRdb lists only in-frame clones, some missing. The sample has around 110,000 clones, just under 95% seen once. The V gene is TRBV5-1, the J gene TRBJ1-1; D unresolved. The TCR sequence derives from a female donor with multiple sclerosis, enrolled in a pregnancy study. The source was peripheral blood, collected after pregnancy. The CDR3 sequence is CASSLGLMNTEAFF. The CDR3 DNA reads TGCGCCAGCAGCTTGGGTCTAATGAACACTGAAGCTTTCTTT.